This T cell receptor (beta chain) is drawn from a study of cytomegalovirus exposure and HLA in healthy donors. The primer mix had 60 Vbeta and 13 Jbeta primers. Some clones are missing from TCRdb's copy, which holds only in-frame ones; the method was immunoSEQ multiplex PCR. In the table there are some 65,000 clones, around four fifths of which are singletons. Trimming took off 2 bases at V and 3 bases at J, with 15 bases between the two ends. Looked up from germline, CDR1 is SGHDT and CDR2 is YYEEEE. This CDR3 contains 15 residues. The sequencing sample was made of PBMCs. The receptor was derived from a girl aged 5-17 years in good health and CMV-seropositive. V and J are TRBV5-6 and TRBJ2-7; possibly TRBD1 for D (5 bases). The CDR3 here is CASSFAQSGNYEQYF. As DNA, the CDR3 is TGTGCCAGCAGCTTTGCGCAGTCAGGGAACTACGAGCAGTACTTC.